This entry concerns a single TCR beta chain. The antigen remains undetermined. The CDR3 spans 13 residues. In germline, CDR1 is LNHDA, CDR2 SQIVND (reference sequence). The V end was cut by 0 bases, the J end by 0 bases, with 2 bases between. Method: immunoSEQ multiplex PCR; TCRdb's copy keeps in-frame clones and lacks some. Among tens of thousands of clones listed, 70% to 75% were seen once. This specimen comes from a study of STAT5B mutations in CD4+ large granular lymphocyte leukemia. General study points: Main leukemic clonotypes were patient-specific, but approximately 27% appeared at low frequency elsewhere. Patient CD4-sorted repertoires stayed more clonal than healthy ones after leukemic-clone removal. Compared with healthy controls (2/35), patient top clones favored TRBV06 (8/27). Without HLA matching, higher CD4+ than CD8+ T-LGLL clonality could reflect small sample size.

Sequenced input: CD4+ T cells from blood buffy coats. This TCR came from a human donor in good health. The chain combines TRBV19 with TRBJ1-1; D ambiguous. The DNA for the CDR3 is TGTGCCAGTAGTATAGATGTGAACACTGAAGCTTTCTTT. Translating it yields CASSIDVNTEAFF.